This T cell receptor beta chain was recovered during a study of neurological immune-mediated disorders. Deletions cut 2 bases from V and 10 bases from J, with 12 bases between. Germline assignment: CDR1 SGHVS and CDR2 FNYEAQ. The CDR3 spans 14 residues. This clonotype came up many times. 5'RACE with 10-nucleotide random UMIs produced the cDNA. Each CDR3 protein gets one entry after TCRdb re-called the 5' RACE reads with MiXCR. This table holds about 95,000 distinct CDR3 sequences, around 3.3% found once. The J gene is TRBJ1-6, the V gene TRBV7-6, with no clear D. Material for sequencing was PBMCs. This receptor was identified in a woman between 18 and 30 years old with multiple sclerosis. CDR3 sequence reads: CASSLLTVDSPLHF. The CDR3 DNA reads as TGTGCCAGCAGCTTATTAACAGTTGACTCACCCCTCCACTTT. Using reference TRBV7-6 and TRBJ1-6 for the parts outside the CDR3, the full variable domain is GAGVSQSPRYKVTKRGQDVALRCDPISGHVSLYWYRQALGQGPEFLTYFNYEAQQDKSGLPNDRFSAERPEGSISTLTIQRTEQRDSAMYRCASSLLTVDSPLHFGNGTRLTVT.